This entry lists 17 T cell receptor beta chains sequenced from one sample in a study of CD8 T cells in ankylosing spondylitis. Each CDR3 protein is one row after TCRdb ran MiXCR on the 5' RACE reads. The data contain 100,000 to 150,000 distinct CDR3 sequences, around 7% of them singletons. Sequencing used blood, either unsorted or a sorted T cell fraction (not recorded which). The origin of the receptors is a male donor with ankylosing spondylitis or in good health (not recorded which).

There are many counts of this clonotype. The chain employs TRBV20-1 and TRBJ2-1, with a tentative D call TRBD2 (6 bases). This CDR3 is 14 amino acids long. Trimming took off 3 bases at V and 0 bases at J, with 9 bases between the two ends. Germline values: CDR1 DFQATT, CDR2 SNEGSKA (reference sequence). CDR3 bases: TGCAGTGCTAGCGGGGGACTCTCCTACAATGAGCAGTTCTTC. As protein: CSASGGLSYNEQFF.

This clonotype was counted many times. J is TRBJ1-2 and V is TRBV28, with D perhaps TRBD1 (5 bases). CDR3 length: 13 amino acids. CDR1 and CDR2 from the germline V gene are MDHEN and SYDVKM. Trimming took off 5 bases at V and 7 bases at J, with 14 bases between the two ends. The CDR3: CASSRQGASGYTF. In DNA, the CDR3 is TGTGCCAGCAGTAGGCAGGGAGCTTCTGGCTACACCTTC.

Ten or more counts support this clonotype. The CDR3 here is CASRPRVGNSPLHF. The DNA of the CDR3 is TGTGCCAGCAGGCCTCGCGTAGGCAATTCACCCCTCCACTTT. The rearrangement uses TRBV12-3 or TRBV12-4 and TRBJ1-6; D is unresolved. The CDR3 consists of 14 residues. The ends were cut back, 6 bases at V and 7 bases at J, with 13 bases in the middle.

This clonotype was detected ten times or more. This chain uses TRBV7-2 with TRBJ2-3; 12 nucleotides match TRBD2. Per germline, CDR1 SGHTA and CDR2 FQGNSA. After removal of 6 bases from V and 8 bases from J, the junction contained 6 bases not matched to a gene. The CDR3 is made up of 14 amino acids. Here the CDR3 reads CASRTSGSSPTQYF. The CDR3 DNA reads as TGTGCCAGCAGGACTAGCGGGAGCTCACCTACGCAGTATTTT.

The table lists this clonotype with many counts. The V and J genes are TRBV21-1 and TRBJ1-1. TRBV21-1 is annotated as a pseudogene. The CDR3 is 17 residues long. CDR3 in amino acids: CASSKKGPGKMNTEAFF. The CDR3 nucleotides are TGTGCCAGCAGCAAAAAAGGGCCGGGTAAAATGAACACTGAAGCTTTCTTT.

The rearrangement joins TRBV15 to TRBJ2-1; D not certain. The ends were cut back, 2 bases at V and 6 bases at J, with 8 bases in the middle. Germline CDR1 and CDR2: LNHNV and YYDKDF (reference sequence). This CDR3 is 13 amino acids long. This chain's CDR3 is CATSRTSFNEQFF. The CDR3 DNA reads TGTGCCACCAGCAGAACCTCTTTCAATGAGCAGTTCTTC.

This chain connects TRBV12-3 or TRBV12-4 to TRBJ2-7, with TRBD1 matching over 11 bases. This CDR3 has 15 amino acids. Losses at the gene ends were 5 bases for V and 5 bases for J; bases not matched to a gene: 8. The CDR3: CASSPRTGGRDEQYF. The CDR3 bases are TGTGCCAGCAGTCCCCGGACAGGGGGCCGGGACGAGCAGTACTTC.

This chain uses TRBV12-3 or TRBV12-4 with TRBJ1-1; TRBD1 matches 9 bases. After removal of 7 bases from V and 5 bases from J, the junction contained 5 bases not matched to a gene. The CDR3 consists of 13 residues. CDR3 protein: CASTRDRVTEAFF. As DNA, the CDR3 is TGTGCCAGCACCCGGGACAGGGTAACTGAAGCTTTCTTT.

This clonotype was counted at least ten times. This chain uses TRBV19 with TRBJ2-1, with TRBD2 as a possible D gene (6 bases). Trimming stripped 5 bases from V and 0 bases from J, with 11 bases between. The V gene's germline CDR1 is LNHDA and CDR2 SQIVND (reference sequence). The CDR3 is 15 residues long. The CDR3 here is CASSERGSSYNEQFF. The CDR3 DNA reads as TGTGCCAGTAGTGAACGGGGGAGCTCCTACAATGAGCAGTTCTTC.

There are many counts of this clonotype. This chain connects TRBV12-3 or TRBV12-4 to TRBJ2-1; the match to TRBD1 covers 9 bases. Unmatched junction bases numbered 10, after V lost 8 bases and J lost 8 bases. The CDR3 has 14 residues. The chain's CDR3 is CASRPGQGAYEQFF. CDR3 DNA: TGTGCCAGCCGACCGGGACAGGGTGCTTATGAGCAGTTCTTC.

There are many counts of this clonotype. This chain connects TRBV5-1 to TRBJ2-3, with D unclear. Trimming pared 6 bases from V and 0 bases from J, leaving 20 bases between. Germline V lookup: CDR1 SGHRS, CDR2 YFSETQ. The CDR3 length is 17 residues. The CDR3 DNA follows: TGCGCCAGCATGTCGTCGGGTAGTGGGCCTAGCACAGATACGCAGTATTTT. It yields the protein CASMSSGSGPSTDTQYF.

This clonotype was counted at least ten times. The CDR3 loop is CASSQTGTGNTIYF. The CDR3 coding sequence is TGTGCCAGCAGCCAGACAGGGACAGGAAACACCATATATTTT. The genes are TRBV7-9 and TRBJ1-3; 7 bases map to TRBD1. CDR1 and CDR2 (germline): SEHNR, FQNEAQ (reference sequence). This CDR3 has 14 residues. The V gene end was trimmed by 5 bases and the J gene end by 4 bases; junction bases not matched to a gene: 5.

This clonotype was seen repeatedly, ten times or more. The gene calls are TRBV5-1 and TRBJ2-2; D ambiguous. The germline CDR1 and CDR2 sequences are SGHRS and YFSETQ. The CDR3 contains 13 residues. Trimming took 4 bases from V and 7 from J, leaving 11 bases between them. The CDR3 is CASSLRPGGELFF. CDR3 DNA: TGCGCCAGCAGCCTAAGGCCGGGCGGGGAGCTGTTTTTT.

This clonotype was seen repeatedly, ten times or more. The rearrangement uses TRBV5-6 and TRBJ2-7, with D possibly matching TRBD1 (6 bases). Germline CDR1 is SGHDT and CDR2 is YYEEEE. The CDR3 covers 12 residues. V was cut by 2 bases and J by 6 bases, with 9 bases left in between. The CDR3 loop reads CASSFQGREQYF. In DNA form, the CDR3 reads TGTGCCAGCAGCTTTCAGGGGCGCGAGCAGTACTTC.

Notes on this clonotype: At one of its ends the junction is not consistent with the germline gene, which may arise from a read error. The chain has TRBV4-2 and TRBJ1-5, with TRBD1 matching over 8 bases. CDR1 and CDR2 (germline): LGHNA, YNFKEQ. The CDR3 has 16 residues. As DNA, the CDR3 is TGTGCCATCAGCTCCGGGACAGGTATTAGCAATCAGCCCCAGCATTTT. It encodes CAISSGTGISNQPQHF.

This clonotype was seen repeatedly, ten times or more. The rearrangement joins TRBV7-9 to TRBJ1-4, with a possible D match to TRBD1 (6 bases). The CDR3 length is 14 residues. Germline V gene lookup returns CDR1 SEHNR and CDR2 FQNEAQ (reference sequence). V was cut by 3 bases and J by 7 bases, with 12 bases left in between. The CDR3 reads CASSFLAGAEKLFF. Here the CDR3 DNA reads TGTGCCAGCAGCTTTTTGGCAGGGGCTGAAAAACTGTTTTTT.

This clonotype was recorded many times. V is TRBV24-1 and J is TRBJ2-6; 7 bases fit TRBD1. With V trimmed by 4 bases and J by 4 bases, 6 bases remained unmatched. This CDR3 has 16 amino acids. Germline CDR1 is KGHDR and CDR2 is SFDVKD. The CDR3 DNA follows: TGTGCCACCAGTGACCCAGGGGGTTCCGGGGCCAACGTCCTGACTTTC. Translating it yields CATSDPGGSGANVLTF.